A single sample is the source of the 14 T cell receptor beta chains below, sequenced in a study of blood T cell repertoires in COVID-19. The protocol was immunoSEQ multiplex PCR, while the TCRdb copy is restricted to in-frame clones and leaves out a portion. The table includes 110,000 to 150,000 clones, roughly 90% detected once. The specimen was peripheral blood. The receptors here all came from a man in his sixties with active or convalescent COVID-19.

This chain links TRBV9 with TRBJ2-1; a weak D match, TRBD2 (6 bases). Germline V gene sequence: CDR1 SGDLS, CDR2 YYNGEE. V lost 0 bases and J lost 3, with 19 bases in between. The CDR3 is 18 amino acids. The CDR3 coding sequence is TGTGCCAGCAGCGTAGCCCCAGGAGGGACGGTCAACTACAATGAGCAGTTCTTC. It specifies CASSVAPGGTVNYNEQFF.

CDR3 bases: TGTGCCAGCAGAAGCGGGGGGGCACTAGAGCAGTACTTC. Amino acids: CASRSGGALEQYF. This chain joins TRBV2 and TRBJ2-7; 10 bases match TRBD2. CDR3 length equals 13 residues. Germline trimming cut 6 bases from V and 7 bases from J; bases unmatched to any gene: 6. The germline V gene has CDR1 SNHLY and CDR2 FYNNEI.

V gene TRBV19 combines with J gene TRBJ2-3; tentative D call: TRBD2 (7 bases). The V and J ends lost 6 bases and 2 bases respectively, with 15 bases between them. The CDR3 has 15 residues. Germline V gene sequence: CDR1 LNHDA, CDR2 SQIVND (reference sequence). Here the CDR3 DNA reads TGTGCCAGTAGAATTGGCCGGGGGGCCACAGATACGCAGTATTTT. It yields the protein CASRIGRGATDTQYF.

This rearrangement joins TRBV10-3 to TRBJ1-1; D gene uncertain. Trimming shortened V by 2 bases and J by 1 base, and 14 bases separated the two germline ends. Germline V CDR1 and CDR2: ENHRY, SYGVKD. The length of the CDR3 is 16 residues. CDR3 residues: CAISEAKEVGNTEAFF. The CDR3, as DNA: TGTGCCATCAGTGAGGCCAAAGAGGTGGGGAACACTGAAGCTTTCTTT.

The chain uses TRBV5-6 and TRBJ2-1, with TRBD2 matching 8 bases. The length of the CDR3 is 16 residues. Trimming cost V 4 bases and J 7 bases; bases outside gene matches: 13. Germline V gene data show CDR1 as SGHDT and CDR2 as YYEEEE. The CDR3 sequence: CASSNILAEYWNEQFF. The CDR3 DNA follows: TGTGCCAGCAGCAACATACTAGCGGAGTACTGGAATGAGCAGTTCTTC. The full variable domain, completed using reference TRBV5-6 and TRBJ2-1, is DAGVTQSPTHLIKTRGQQVTLRCSPKSGHDTVSWYQQALGQGPQFIFQYYEEEERQRGNFPDRFSGHQFPNYSSELNVNALLLGDSALYLCASSNILAEYWNEQFFGPGTRLTVL.

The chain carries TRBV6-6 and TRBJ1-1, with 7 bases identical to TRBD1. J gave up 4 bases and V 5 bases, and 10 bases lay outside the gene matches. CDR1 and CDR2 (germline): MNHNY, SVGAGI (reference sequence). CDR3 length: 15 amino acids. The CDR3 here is CASSPFLTGSTEAFF. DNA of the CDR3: TGTGCCAGCAGTCCTTTCCTGACAGGGAGCACTGAAGCTTTCTTT.

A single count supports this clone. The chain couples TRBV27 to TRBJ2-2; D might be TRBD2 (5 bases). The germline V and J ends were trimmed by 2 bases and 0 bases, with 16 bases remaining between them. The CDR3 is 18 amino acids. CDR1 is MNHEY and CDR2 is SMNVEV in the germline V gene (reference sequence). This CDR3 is CASSLLNKAVTNTGELFF. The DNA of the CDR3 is TGTGCCAGCAGTTTACTGAATAAAGCGGTTACGAACACCGGGGAGCTGTTTTTT.

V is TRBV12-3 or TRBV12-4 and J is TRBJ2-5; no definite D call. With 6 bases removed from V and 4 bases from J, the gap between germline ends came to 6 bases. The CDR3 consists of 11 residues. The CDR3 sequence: CASSPSETQYF. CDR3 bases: TGTGCCAGCAGCCCTTCAGAGACCCAGTACTTC.

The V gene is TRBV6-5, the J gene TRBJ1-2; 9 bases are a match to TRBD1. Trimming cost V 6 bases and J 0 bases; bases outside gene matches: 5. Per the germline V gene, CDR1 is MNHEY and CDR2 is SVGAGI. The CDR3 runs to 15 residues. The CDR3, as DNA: TGTGCCAGCAGCCGGGACAGGGTGGCTAACTATGGCTACACCTTC. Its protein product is CASSRDRVANYGYTF.

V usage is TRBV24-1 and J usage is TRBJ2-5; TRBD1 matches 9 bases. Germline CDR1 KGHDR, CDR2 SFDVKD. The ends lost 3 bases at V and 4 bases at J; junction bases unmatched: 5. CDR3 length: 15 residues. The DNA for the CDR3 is TGTGCCACCAGTGATCTCGACAGGGGGAGAGAGACCCAGTACTTC. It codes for CATSDLDRGRETQYF.

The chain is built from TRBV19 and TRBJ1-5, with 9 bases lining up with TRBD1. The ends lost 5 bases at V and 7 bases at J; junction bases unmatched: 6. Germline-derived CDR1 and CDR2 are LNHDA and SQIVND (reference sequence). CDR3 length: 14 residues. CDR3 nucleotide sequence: TGTGCCAGTAGTTCGGGACAGGGCGGCCAGCCCCAGCATTTT. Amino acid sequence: CASSSGQGGQPQHF.

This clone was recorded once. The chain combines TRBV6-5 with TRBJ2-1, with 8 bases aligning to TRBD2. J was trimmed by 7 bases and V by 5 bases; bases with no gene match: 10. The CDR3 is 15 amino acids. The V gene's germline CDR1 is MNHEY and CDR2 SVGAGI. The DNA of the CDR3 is TGTGCCAGCAGTCCCCTTTCCTCTAGCGGGAATGAGCAGTTCTTC. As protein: CASSPLSSSGNEQFF.

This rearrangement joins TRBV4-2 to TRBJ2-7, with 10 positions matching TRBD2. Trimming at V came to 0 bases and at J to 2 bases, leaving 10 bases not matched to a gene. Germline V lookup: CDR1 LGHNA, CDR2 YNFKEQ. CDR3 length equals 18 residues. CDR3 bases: TGTGCCAGCAGCCAAGATCCTCGGAGCGGGGGGGCCCCCTACGAGCAGTACTTC. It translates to CASSQDPRSGGAPYEQYF.

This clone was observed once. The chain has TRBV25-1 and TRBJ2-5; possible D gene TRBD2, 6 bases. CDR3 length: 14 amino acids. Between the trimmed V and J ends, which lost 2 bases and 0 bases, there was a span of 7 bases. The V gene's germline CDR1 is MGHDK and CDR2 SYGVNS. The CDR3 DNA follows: TGTGCCAGCAGTGAAGGGGGGAACCAAGAGACCCAGTACTTC. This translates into CASSEGGNQETQYF.